These T cell receptor beta chains were read from a single sample in a study of T cells in Graves' hyperthyroidism and ophthalmopathy. TCRdb reanalysed the multiplex PCR reads using MiXCR and keeps one entry per CDR3 protein. The data show around 720,000 distinct CDR3 sequences, about 35% seen once. Sequencing input: blood. The receptors come from a woman aged 40 to 50 with Graves' hyperthyroidism. The CDR3 runs from the conserved cysteine through the conserved F or W. The order of the fields is J gene, V gene, D gene, clone size, CDR3 DNA, CDR3 protein. A D gene is named only where the DNA matches it firmly. Rows may omit the clone size; those that give it use once, few, many or a size class.

TRBJ1-1	TRBV7-9	.	few	TGTGCCAGCAGCCAATCCATGAGCACTGAAGCTTTCTTT	CASSQSMSTEAFF
TRBJ1-3	TRBV7-9	.	.	TGTGCCAGCAGCTTAGGTGGTTCTGGAAGCACCATATATTTT	CASSLGGSGSTIYF
TRBJ1-1	TRBV20-1	.	.	TGCAGTGCTAGTGCATACTCCCTGAGGGAAGCTTTCTTT	CSASAYSLREAFF
TRBJ2-6	TRBV29-1	.	once	TGCAGCGTACAGGGTTACTCTGGGGCCAACGTCCTGACTTTC	CSVQGYSGANVLTF
TRBJ2-7	TRBV13	TRBD2	.	TGTGCCAGCAGCTTTTCGATGCTAGCGGGAGCCCACGAGCAGTACTTC	CASSFSMLAGAHEQYF
TRBJ1-2	TRBV2	TRBD1	.	TGTGCCAGCAGTAGGACAGGGAACTATAGCTACACCTTC	CASSRTGNYSYTF
TRBJ1-1	TRBV25-1	.	few	TGTGCCAGCAGTGAATTCGAGGTTTGGGACACTGAAGCTTCCTTT	CASSEFEVWDTEASF
TRBJ1-1	TRBV12-3/TRBV12-4	.	.	TGTGCCAGCAGTCCCAACCCGGGTGGGGCTTTCTTT	CASSPNPGGAFF
TRBJ2-7	TRBV29-1	.	.	TGCAGCGTTGAAGAGGGGCCTACCTACGAGCAGTACTTC	CSVEEGPTYEQYF
TRBJ1-5	TRBV19	.	many	TGTGCCAGTACCCAGACAGCATATAGCAATCAGCCCCAGCATTTT	CASTQTAYSNQPQHF
TRBJ2-3	TRBV7-9	TRBD1	.	TGTGCCAGCAGCTTCCGGGACAGGGTGCCAGATACGCAGTATTTT	CASSFRDRVPDTQYF
TRBJ1-4	TRBV19	TRBD1	.	TGTGCCAGTAGCACACAGGGGGCGCATGAAAAACTGTTTTTT	CASSTQGAHEKLFF
TRBJ2-7	TRBV4-1	TRBD2	.	TGCGCCAGCAGCCTGGGACTAGCGAGAGACTACAACTACGAGCAGTACTTC	CASSLGLARDYNYEQYF
TRBJ1-6	TRBV9	.	many	TGTGCCAGCAGCGTAGAAATAGGGGGAGGTTCACCCCTCCACTTT	CASSVEIGGGSPLHF
TRBJ1-1	TRBV5-1	.	many	TGCGCCAGCAGCTTCGACGGACCCAACACTGAAGCTTTCTTT	CASSFDGPNTEAFF
TRBJ1-1	TRBV10-3	TRBD1	.	TGTGCCATCAGAGTCGACAGGGGGCGCGGGACTGAAGCTTTCTTT	CAIRVDRGRGTEAFF
TRBJ2-7	TRBV29-1	TRBD1	.	TGCAGCGTTTCGGACAGGCTCGAGCAGTACTTC	CSVSDRLEQYF
TRBJ1-5	TRBV19	.	many	TGTGCCAGTAGTATGGACGGATATAGCAATCAGCCCCAGCATTTT	CASSMDGYSNQPQHF
TRBJ2-3	TRBV5-4	TRBD2	.	TGTGCCAGCAACTTGGCGGGGATGGGGACTAGCGACGATACGCAGTATTTT	CASNLAGMGTSDDTQYF
TRBJ1-5	TRBV2	.	many	TGTGCCAGCAGGGAAATGGCATTCAGCAATCAGCCCCAGCATTTT	CASREMAFSNQPQHF
TRBJ2-7	TRBV5-5	.	few	TGTGCCAGCAGCTTGGCCCTTTCTCCTACCTACGAGCAGTACTTC	CASSLALSPTYEQYF
TRBJ1-4	TRBV5-1	TRBD1	.	TGCGCCAGCAGCGATACAGGGGGCTTTGAAAAACTGTTTTTT	CASSDTGGFEKLFF
TRBJ2-2	TRBV19	TRBD2	.	TGTGCCAGTAGTCTTAGCGGGGGGATCAACACCGGGGAGCTGTTTTTT	CASSLSGGINTGELFF
TRBJ2-7	TRBV11-2	TRBD2	few	TGTGCCAGCAGCCCCCTCCCGGGGGGCGAGCAGTACTTC	CASSPLPGGEQYF
TRBJ1-3	TRBV12-3/TRBV12-4	.	.	TGTGCCAGCAGTTTTTTTGGGTGGCATGATTTT	CASSFFGWHDF
TRBJ2-7	TRBV7-2	.	few	TGTGCCAGCTCACCTGGGAGCGGCTACGAGCAGTACTTC	CASSPGSGYEQYF
TRBJ1-2	TRBV20-1	.	many	TGCAGTGCTAGTGGCCAGGGCTATGGCTACACCTTC	CSASGQGYGYTF
TRBJ2-5	TRBV10-3	TRBD1	.	TGTGCCAGCAGTATCCGGACAGGGGGTCTGGAGACCCAGTACTTC	CASSIRTGGLETQYF
TRBJ1-5	TRBV5-1	.	once	TGCGCCAGCAGCCTACAAGGTCGGGGGCCCCAGCATTTT	CASSLQGRGPQHF
TRBJ2-5	TRBV20-1	TRBD1	many	TGCAGTGCCAGGACAGGGGGAGCACAAGAGACCCAGTACTTC	CSARTGGAQETQYF
TRBJ1-2	TRBV25-1	TRBD1	.	TGTGCCAGCAGCCCAAACCGACAGGGCGGGAACTATGGCTACACCTTC	CASSPNRQGGNYGYTF
TRBJ2-6	TRBV5-6	TRBD2	.	TGTGCCAGCAGTTACGGGGGGGGCCCGACCTCTGGGGCCAACGTCCTGACTTTC	CASSYGGGPTSGANVLTF
TRBJ2-5	TRBV6-1	TRBD1	.	TGTGCCAGCAGTCGCGGGACAGGGGTATGGACCCAGTACTTC	CASSRGTGVWTQYF
TRBJ1-2	TRBV24-1	.	.	TGTGCCACCAGCGGGACGGAACGCTATGGCCACACCTTC	CATSGTERYGHTF
TRBJ1-2	TRBV6-5	.	.	TGTGCCAGCAGTTATGGGATGAGGCAATCTAGTGGCTACACCTTC	CASSYGMRQSSGYTF
TRBJ2-2	TRBV19	.	.	TGTGCCAGTAGTAACGCGGGACAGAACACCGGGGAGCTGTTTTTT	CASSNAGQNTGELFF
TRBJ2-5	TRBV7-2	TRBD1	many	TGTGCCAGCAGCAATCGGACAGGGGGTCAAGAGACCCAGTACTTC	CASSNRTGGQETQYF
TRBJ1-1	TRBV10-1	TRBD1	many	TGCGCCAGTTTAGTAGGACCGGGACAGGGAAGTTCCGAAGCTTTCTTT	CASLVGPGQGSSEAFF
TRBJ1-4	TRBV7-6	.	few	TGTGCCAGCAGCCGAAGGGCAGCAACTAATGAAAAACTGTTTTTT	CASSRRAATNEKLFF
TRBJ2-7	TRBV7-2	.	.	TGTGCCAGCAGCTTACAGGGGGACTATGAGCAGTACTTC	CASSLQGDYEQYF
TRBJ1-1	TRBV9	.	few	TGTGCCAGCAGCGTAGTAGGGGGGCCGGGGACTGAAGCTTTCTTT	CASSVVGGPGTEAFF
TRBJ1-4	TRBV5-4	TRBD1	.	TGTGCCAGCAGCGTGGGACAGCTGGCAACTAATGAAAAACTGTTTTTT	CASSVGQLATNEKLFF
TRBJ1-4	TRBV13	.	.	TGTGCCAGCAGCTCGGGGAGACTGGGTGGAGATGAAAAACTGTTTTTT	CASSSGRLGGDEKLFF
TRBJ1-6	TRBV12-3/TRBV12-4	.	many	TGTGCCAGCAGTTTAGGGTCGGCAGGACCTTATAATTCACCCCTCCACTTT	CASSLGSAGPYNSPLHF
TRBJ1-6	TRBV20-1	.	.	TGCAGTGCTACAGGGAATTCACCCCTCCACTTT	CSATGNSPLHF
TRBJ2-2	TRBV7-9	.	.	TGTGCCAGCAGCTCCCGCCTAGGCAGCACCGGGGAGCTGCTTTTT	CASSSRLGSTGELLF
TRBJ1-6	TRBV7-9	TRBD1	.	TGTGCCAGCAGCACGGGACAGAATTCACCCCTCCACTTT	CASSTGQNSPLHF